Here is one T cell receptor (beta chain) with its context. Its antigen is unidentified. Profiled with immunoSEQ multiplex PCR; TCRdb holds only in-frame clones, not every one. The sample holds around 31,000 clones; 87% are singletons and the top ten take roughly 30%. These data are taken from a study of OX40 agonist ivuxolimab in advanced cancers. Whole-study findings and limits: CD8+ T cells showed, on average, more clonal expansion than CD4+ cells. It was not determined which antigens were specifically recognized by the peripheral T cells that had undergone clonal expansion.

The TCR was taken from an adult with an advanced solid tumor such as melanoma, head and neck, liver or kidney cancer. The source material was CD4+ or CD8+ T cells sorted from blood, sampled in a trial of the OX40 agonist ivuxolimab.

The CDR3: CASSVGDGSATNEKLFF. CDR3 bases: TGTGCCAGCAGCGTAGGGGACGGCAGCGCAACTAATGAAAAACTGTTTTTT. The V and J genes are TRBV9 and TRBJ1-4; D perhaps matches TRBD1 (5 bases). V lost 0 bases, J lost 0 bases, and 12 bases lay in between. This CDR3 has 17 residues. Germline V lookup: CDR1 SGDLS, CDR2 YYNGEE.